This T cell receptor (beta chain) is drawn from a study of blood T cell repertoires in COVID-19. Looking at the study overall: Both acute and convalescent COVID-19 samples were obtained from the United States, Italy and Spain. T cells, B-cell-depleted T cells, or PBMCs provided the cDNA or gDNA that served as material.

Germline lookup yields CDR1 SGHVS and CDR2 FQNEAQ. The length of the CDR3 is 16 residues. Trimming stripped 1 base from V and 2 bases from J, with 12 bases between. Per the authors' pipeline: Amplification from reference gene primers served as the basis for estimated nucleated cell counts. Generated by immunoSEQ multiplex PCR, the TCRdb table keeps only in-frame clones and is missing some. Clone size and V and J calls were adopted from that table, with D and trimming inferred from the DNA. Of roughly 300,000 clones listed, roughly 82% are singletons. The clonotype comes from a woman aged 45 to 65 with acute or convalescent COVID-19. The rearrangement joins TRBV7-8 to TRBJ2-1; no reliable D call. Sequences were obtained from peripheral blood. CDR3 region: CASSLVGPRAYNEQFF. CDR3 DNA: TGTGCCAGCAGCTTAGTAGGCCCTCGGGCCTACAATGAGCAGTTCTTC.